This TCR beta chain was sequenced for a study of monozygotic twins with inflammatory bowel disease. As to this clonotype: What it recognizes is unknown.

Study-wide points: Some repertoire variability may stem from patients' differing immunosuppressive treatments. Distinction of different T cell subtypes was not possible.

TCRdb re-called the 5' RACE reads and catalogs CDR3 proteins one per entry, DNA excluded. Reported are 350,000 to 400,000 distinct CDR3 sequences; the ten largest clones contain 2.6%. The CDR3 runs to 14 residues. Germline-derived CDR1 and CDR2 are MNHNS and SASEGT. The chain uses TRBV6-1 and TRBJ1-5. This clonotype originated in a human donor with ulcerative colitis or Crohn's disease, or a healthy co-twin of an affected twin (not recorded which). The sequencing input was blood. CDR3 sequence: CASSIRQFNQPQHF.